This record covers a single TCR beta chain. Its cognate antigen has yet to be identified. Base qualities were left out, and no much larger clone turns up one base away. From a lookup of the germline V gene (reference sequence), CDR1 and CDR2 are LNHDA and SQIVND. At the junction V is shortened by 3 bases and J by 9 bases, with 6 bases in between. From the cysteine through the phenylalanine, the CDR3 covers 11 amino acids. Only the CDR3 portion is preserved as DNA: 33 bases, with reading frame beginning at the first base. The data originate from a study of blood T cell repertoires in COVID-19 (dated by TCRdb to the early 2020s). As for the study more broadly: The collaborator samples originated in the United States, Italy and Spain and spanned the acute and convalescent phases of COVID-19. Deeply sampled blood TCRbeta repertoires from subjects exposed to, actively infected with, or recovered from COVID-19 were included in the dataset. The sample metadata nearly always contained a de-identified subject ID, COVID-19 status, age in years and sex. The samples were drawn from the first 160 participants of the ongoing ImmuneRACE study and from 1,254 subjects provided by 6 global collaborators. The repertoires were released in a freely available public database intended as a resource for research on the immune response to SARS-CoV-2. Where available, HLA class I and class II types were obtained from metadata supplied by the sample provider rather than from assay-based typing. The prospective study material was composed of cDNA or gDNA derived from T cells, B-cell-depleted T cells, or PBMCs. Beyond this particular receptor, the publication reports: The quantity of clinical and demographic metadata differed by source and by participant and was supplied without curation.

TCRbeta CDR3 regions were amplified from genomic DNA by means of the immunoSEQ Assay, a bias-controlled multiplex PCR. In the paper's pipeline: Nucleated cell counts per sample were estimated from amplification of reference gene primers within the assay. Sequence reads were collapsed and filtered to measure the absolute abundance of every unique TCRbeta CDR3 rearrangement. Productive Simpson clonality was computed per sample as the square root of Simpson's diversity index over productive rearrangements. The source is immuneACCESS, and TCRdb retained only in-frame sequences with V and J called. Part of the clones is not carried over; for the studies checked, unresolved V genes explain less than half of this, and the remainder is unexplained. V and J calls and clone size are given by that table; D and trimming were obtained from the DNA. Recorded for this sample are 230,000 or so clones; roughly 88% of them occurred a single time. Jointly, the top ten make up approximately 15% of the sample.

Enrolling through a virtual design, the prospective study's participants ranged in age from roughly 18 to 89 years and lived across 24 United States geographic areas. In the prospective study, cohorts were assigned on the basis of participant-reported clinical history obtained from a screening survey and a study questionnaire. Mobile phlebotomists in the prospective study collected whole blood, serum and a nasopharyngeal or oropharyngeal swab from every participant. Additional blood draws and questionnaires over an approximately two-month period could optionally be provided by prospective study participants. Blood samples from the prospective study were shipped frozen or at room temperature prior to DNA extraction.

This TCR was sampled from a woman aged 45-59 years with acute COVID-19. The sequencing input was PBMCs or T cells enriched from blood (not recorded which). The sequence joins TRBV19 to TRBJ2-1; the D gene is perhaps TRBD1, on 5 matching bases. The CDR3 region reads CASSIQGEQFF. The DNA reads as follows: TGTGCCAGTAGTATTCAGGGTGAGCAGTTCTTC. The entire variable domain, with the stretches around the CDR3 drawn from the reference TRBV19 and TRBJ2-1 proteins, is DGGITQSPKYLFRKEGQNVTLSCEQNLNHDAMYWYRQDPGQGLRLIYYSQIVNDFQKGDIAEGYSVSREKKESFPLTVTSAQKNPTAFYLCASSIQGEQFFGPGTRLTVL.